This T cell receptor (beta chain) stems from a study of beta chain features in type 1 diabetes. Study-level findings and limits: Type 1 diabetes patients showed a moderate but significant shortening of TCRB CDR3s in all four CD4+ subsets.

The authors reverse transcribed all of the isolated RNA, so sequencing captured expressed TCRB transcripts. This table comes from immunoSEQ multiplex PCR, and its TCRdb copy is limited to in-frame clones, with some not included. The sample records some 700,000 clones, roughly 12% being singletons. V lost 0 bases to trimming and J lost 2 bases, with 9 bases between them. The CDR3 has 14 amino acids. Germline V gives CDR1 SGHRS, CDR2 YFSETQ. Note on this clone: The antigen is unknown.

The sequenced sample consisted of naive CD4+ T cells from blood. This clonotype was sampled from a man aged 18 to 30 with type 1 diabetes. V gene TRBV5-1 combines with J gene TRBJ2-7, with D possibly TRBD1 on 5 matching bases. CDR3 loop: CASSLAQETYEQYF. DNA of the CDR3: TGCGCCAGCAGCTTGGCACAGGAAACCTACGAGCAGTACTTC.